This T cell receptor beta chain was documented in a study of T cell repertoires in cytomegalovirus infection. On the study more broadly: HLA-B-restricted CMV epitopes that are well studied were used alongside recently identified HLA-C-restricted ones. Findings of the study overall: Frequencies of public TCR beta families were cumulated, and this identified carriers of CMV plus the relevant HLA. Dominating the ex vivo response were TCR beta clonotypes that were CMV-specific and HLA-C-restricted.

To note about this clonotype: Antigen: not known.

This CDR3 is built from 12 residues. The V end lost 5 bases, the J end lost 1 base, and 8 bases lay between the germline ends. The germline CDR1 and CDR2 sequences are DFQATT and SNEGSKA (reference sequence). TCRdb used MiXCR to reprocess the reads, holding one entry per CDR3 protein. Here the sample spans hundreds of thousands of distinct CDR3 sequences, 30% to 40% being singletons. Material: cultured PBMCs, obtained from culture after CMV antigen stimulation. This sequence was found in a human donor in good health (CMV status not recorded). Some clones in this sample may be carry-over from other donors' samples. The V call is TRBV20-1, the J call TRBJ1-1; unclear D gene. CDR3 sequence reads: CSAPLTNTEAFF. The DNA for the CDR3 is TGCAGTGCTCCGCTGACGAACACTGAAGCTTTCTTT.